The TCR beta chain described here comes from a study of lymphopenia after photon versus proton radiotherapy (dated by TCRdb to the late 2010s). Describing the broader study: The immunological effects of photon versus proton radiation therapy were compared in patients with gastrointestinal tumors who developed high-grade lymphopenia. The cohort comprised 20 to 25 patients with gastrointestinal tumors who received either photon or proton therapy and then developed lymphopenia. The study aimed to characterize how the two radiation modalities differ in their impact on the immune system. What the authors observed across the whole study: The authors looked at the survival association only in patients who died, and they framed better survival with proton therapy as a possibility rather than a demonstrated result. Among patients across the cohort who died, overall survival time showed an inverse correlation with a larger post-nadir drop in TCR diversity. After the lymphocyte count nadir, oligoclonal expansion, especially of CD8+ Temra cells, was observed in photon-treated repertoires, and the drop in diversity was driven by this expansion. During treatment, patients who received proton therapy stayed relatively stable, whereas patients who received photon therapy lost naive T cells and TCR diversity and gained effector/memory populations.

In the case of this clone: Its antigen specificity is not known. Base qualities are missing; no much larger clone stands one base away.

Library prep was done by the immunoSEQ multiplex PCR assay. T cell repertoires were profiled with deep sequencing of rearranged TCR beta loci together with multiparametric flow cytometry. TCRdb obtained this table from immuneACCESS and retained in-frame rearrangements with V and J assigned. These tables miss some clones; where compared with another copy, unresolved V genes account for less than half of the shortfall, and the remainder is unexplained. Counted in this sample were some 20,000 clones; under 95% of them appeared once. The ten largest clones add up to 5.5% to 7.5% of the sample. Including cysteine and phenylalanine, the CDR3 has 13 amino acids. Of all the DNA, just the CDR3 is kept, 39 bases in frame from base 1. For CDR1 and CDR2, the germline V gene (reference sequence) lists SGHKS and YYEKEE. Between the V and J ends, shortened by 6 bases and 8 bases respectively, the junction contains 17 bases.

Material: peripheral blood, obtained from a patient treated with photon-based radiotherapy. This clonotype originated in a man aged 60 to 75 with pancreatic cancer. The rearrangement combines TRBV5-5 with TRBJ1-2; the D gene assignment is ambiguous. The CDR3 is CASTRAGVGGYTF. The sequence in DNA is TGTGCCAGCACCCGGGCAGGCGTGGGGGGCTACACCTTC.